This T cell receptor (beta chain) was obtained from a study of post-analysis software for immune sequencing data. Trimming pared 6 bases from V and 4 bases from J, leaving 13 bases between. This CDR3 is built from 14 residues. Germline V gene sequence: CDR1 MNHNS, CDR2 SASEGT. Unique molecular identifiers tagged the TCR beta cDNA libraries. TCRdb re-analysed the PCR reads in MiXCR, keeping a single row per CDR3 protein. Among roughly 200,000 distinct CDR3 sequences, 29% were seen once, and the ten largest hold 3% to 3.5%. General study points: Significantly lower normalized Chao1 diversity was found in patients with multiple sclerosis relative to controls. Controls had lower frequencies than patients of roughly five TRBV segments, which included TRBV5-6, TRBV5-1 and TRBV20-1.

This clonotype has more than one count but fewer than ten. Its antigen is unidentified. The chain combines TRBV6-1 with TRBJ2-1; weak D call: TRBD2 (6 bases). The sequence came from a girl aged 2-17 years with multiple sclerosis. Sequencing used blood. The CDR3 coding sequence is TGTGCCAGCAGATTAGCGGAGGGTTACAATGAGCAGTTCTTC. Its protein product is CASRLAEGYNEQFF.